The 28 T cell receptor beta chains in this list originate from one sample, sequenced in a study of OX40 agonist ivuxolimab in advanced cancers. The table came from immunoSEQ multiplex PCR; TCRdb's copy has only in-frame clones and leaves some out. The table lists roughly 53,000 clones, roughly 93% of them singletons. The input for sequencing was CD4+ or CD8+ T cells sorted from blood, taken in a trial of the OX40 agonist ivuxolimab. These receptors all come from an adult with an advanced solid tumor such as melanoma, head and neck, liver or kidney cancer.

The rearrangement uses TRBV2 and TRBJ2-3; 8 bases are a match to TRBD2. The CDR3 contains 16 residues. V was clipped by 5 bases and J by 6 bases; unmatched bases: 13. Germline CDR1 and CDR2: SNHLY and FYNNEI. CDR3 in amino acids: CASSFRLAGFRDTQYF. The DNA for the CDR3 is TGTGCCAGCAGTTTTAGGCTAGCGGGTTTTAGGGATACGCAGTATTTT.

This chain joins TRBV4-2 and TRBJ2-4; 10 positions agree with TRBD2. V lost 1 base and J lost 9; bases outside the gene matches: 9. This CDR3 is 16 amino acids long. Germline V gene sequence: CDR1 LGHNA, CDR2 YNFKEQ. The CDR3 region has the DNA TGTGCCAGCAGCCAAGTTGCTAGCGGGAGCGGGGGCATTCAGTACTTC. Translated, it gives CASSQVASGSGGIQYF.

The rearrangement joins TRBV19 to TRBJ2-3; a weak D match, TRBD2 (6 bases). The CDR3 sequence is 13 residues long. Germline V gene sequence: CDR1 LNHDA, CDR2 SQIVND (reference sequence). The ends were cut back, 7 bases at V and 6 bases at J, with 14 bases in the middle. The CDR3 reads CASIGGLGDTQYF. For the CDR3, the DNA is TGTGCCAGTATTGGAGGGTTGGGTGATACGCAGTATTTT.

The chain employs TRBV10-3 and TRBJ2-7; D is unresolved. CDR3 size: 12 residues. Trimming removed 4 bases from V and 13 bases from J, with 17 bases in between. Germline assignment: CDR1 ENHRY and CDR2 SYGVKD. DNA for the CDR3: TGTGCCATCAGTGGGGAAGCACCGGTCTCCTACTTC. It yields the protein CAISGEAPVSYF.

The rearrangement joins TRBV9 to TRBJ2-2; 8 bases are a match to TRBD2. Looked up from germline, CDR1 is SGDLS and CDR2 is YYNGEE. The CDR3 covers 15 residues. Trimming cost V 3 bases and J 7 bases; bases outside gene matches: 8. The CDR3 sequence: CASSATSGGFGELFF. The CDR3 region has the DNA TGTGCCAGCAGCGCAACTAGCGGAGGGTTCGGGGAGCTGTTTTTT.

The J gene is TRBJ2-1, the V gene TRBV27, with unresolved D. The germline V gene has CDR1 MNHEY and CDR2 SMNVEV (reference sequence). V lost 0 bases, J lost 4 bases, and 4 bases lay in between. The CDR3 loop spans 13 amino acids. DNA for the CDR3: TGTGCCAGCAGTTTATCGGAGTACAATGAGCAGTTCTTC. Translating it yields CASSLSEYNEQFF.

The chain is built from TRBV18 and TRBJ2-2; D tentatively reads TRBD1 or TRBD2 (5 bases each). CDR1 and CDR2 from the germline V gene are KGHSH and LQKENI. The CDR3 spans 16 residues. Trimming removed 3 bases from V and 7 bases from J, with 18 bases in between. This CDR3 reads CASSPPGPILYGELFF. Written as DNA, the CDR3 is TGTGCCAGCTCACCGCCGGGACCAATTCTTTACGGGGAGCTGTTTTTT.

This chain joins TRBV9 and TRBJ2-1, with unresolved D. This CDR3 is built from 13 residues. Germline-derived CDR1 and CDR2 are SGDLS and YYNGEE. Trimming stripped 4 bases from V and 8 bases from J, with 13 bases between. This chain's CDR3 is CASSYSIVDEQFF. The CDR3 coding sequence is TGTGCCAGCAGCTACTCGATCGTGGATGAGCAGTTCTTC.

The chain combines TRBV19 with TRBJ2-7, with 12 bases identical to TRBD2. The CDR3 has 15 residues. The V segment lost 2 bases and the J segment 3 bases; nucleotides outside the gene matches: 2. The germline V gene has CDR1 LNHDA and CDR2 SQIVND (reference sequence). The CDR3 loop reads CASSILTSGSYEQYF. The CDR3, as DNA: TGTGCCAGTAGTATACTGACTAGCGGGAGCTACGAGCAGTACTTC.

The CDR3 sequence is CASSFESTTEAFF. CDR3 bases: TGTGCCAGCAGCTTCGAGAGCACCACTGAAGCTTTCTTT. The chain recombines TRBV13 with TRBJ1-1; D remains unclear. The germline V gene encodes CDR1 PRHDT and CDR2 FYEKMQ (reference sequence). V was clipped by 3 bases and J by 4 bases, with 9 bases between them. This CDR3 has 13 amino acids.

CDR3 sequence (DNA): TGTGCCTCAGGAGAGGGTGAGCAGTTCTTC. This sequence encodes CASGEGEQFF. The chain carries TRBV30 and TRBJ2-1, with D perhaps TRBD2 (5 bases). Trimming cost V 7 bases and J 9 bases, with 10 bases left between them. This CDR3 is 10 amino acids long. Germline CDR1 and CDR2: GTSNPN and SVGIG (reference sequence).

In DNA, the CDR3 is TGCAGCGTACCCCCGACAGGGGGCAACGAAAAACTGTTTTTT. Amino acids: CSVPPTGGNEKLFF. The rearrangement uses TRBV29-1 and TRBJ1-4, with 10 positions matching TRBD1. Germline V lookup: CDR1 SQVTM, CDR2 ANQGSEA. With V trimmed by 6 bases and J by 8 bases, 9 bases remained unmatched. CDR3 length: 14 amino acids.

The chain links TRBV12-5 to TRBJ2-1; a weak D match, TRBD1 (6 bases). V was pared by 0 bases and J by 3 bases, with 9 bases between. The CDR3 length is 15 residues. Germline loops: CDR1 LGHNT, CDR2 FRNRAP. CDR3 residues: CASGLVQGIYNEQFF. In nucleotides, the CDR3 is TGTGCTAGTGGTTTGGTACAGGGTATCTACAATGAGCAGTTCTTC.

The V gene is TRBV11-2, the J gene TRBJ2-1; the D is unclear. V was trimmed by 3 bases and J by 7 bases, leaving 16 bases between them. Per germline, CDR1 SGHAT and CDR2 FQNNGV. The CDR3 has 15 amino acids. The chain's CDR3 is CASSLDRPRANEQFF. The DNA of the CDR3 is TGTGCCAGCAGCTTGGACCGCCCTCGCGCTAATGAGCAGTTCTTC.

The chain carries TRBV11-2 and TRBJ2-7; 10 nucleotides agree with TRBD2. CDR3 size: 16 residues. V lost 6 bases, J lost 0 bases, and 8 bases stayed unmatched. Per germline, CDR1 SGHAT and CDR2 FQNNGV. CDR3 sequence reads: CASRGLAGAISYEQYF. Written as DNA, the CDR3 is TGTGCCAGCAGGGGTCTAGCGGGAGCAATCTCCTACGAGCAGTACTTC.

This chain's CDR3 is CASSFAGFGGDTQYF. CDR3 DNA: TGTGCCAGCAGCTTTGCGGGGTTCGGTGGAGATACGCAGTATTTT. The gene calls are TRBV7-2 and TRBJ2-3; D possibly corresponds to TRBD2 (6 bases). The CDR3 contains 15 residues. Trimming cost V 3 bases and J 5 bases, with 15 bases left between them. CDR1 and CDR2 (germline): SGHTA, FQGNSA. The whole variable domain, remainder taken from reference TRBV7-2 and TRBJ2-3, is GAGVSQSPSNKVTEKGKDVELRCDPISGHTALYWYRQSLGQGLEFLIYFQGNSAPDKSGLPSDRFSAERTGGSVSTLTIQRTQQEDSAVYLCASSFAGFGGDTQYFGPGTRLTVL.

The chain carries TRBV21-1 and TRBJ2-2; the D call in the table, TRBD1, was not verified against the DNA. TRBV21-1 is labeled a pseudogene. The CDR3 consists of 19 residues. The CDR3 reads CASLRQSLVFRGDGGELFF. CDR3 nucleotide sequence: TGTGCCAGCTTGCGACAGTCCTTGGTTTTCAGGGGAGACGGCGGGGAGCTGTTTTTT.

This sequence joins TRBV13 and TRBJ2-5; tentatively, D is TRBD1 (6 bases). Deletions cut 5 bases from V and 4 bases from J, with 17 bases between. The germline CDR1 and CDR2 sequences are PRHDT and FYEKMQ (reference sequence). This CDR3 contains 15 residues. In DNA, the CDR3 is TGTGCCAGCAGCCCCCGCAGGGGCGCGTCAGAGACCCAGTACTTC. Its translation is CASSPRRGASETQYF.

This clone was seen a single time. The chain employs TRBV11-2 and TRBJ2-3; 10 bases agree with TRBD2. From germline, CDR1 is SGHAT and CDR2 FQNNGV. V gave up 5 bases and J gave up 4 bases; unmatched junction bases: 6. CDR3 length: 15 residues. In DNA form, the CDR3 reads TGTGCCAGCAGCCTAGCGGGAGAAGTTTCAGATACGCAGTATTTT. It yields the protein CASSLAGEVSDTQYF.

The rearrangement links TRBV27 to TRBJ2-1, with 13 bases fitting TRBD2. V dropped 5 bases and J dropped 4; count of bases not matched to a gene: 2. CDR1 is MNHEY and CDR2 is SMNVEV in the germline V gene (reference sequence). The CDR3 is 15 amino acids. The DNA for the CDR3 is TGTGCCAGCAGTCTGGGACTAGCGGGATACAATGAGCAGTTCTTC. Protein: CASSLGLAGYNEQFF.

The table lists this clone with a count of one. The genes are TRBV27 and TRBJ1-5; D gene uncertain. Trimming removed 3 bases at V and 1 base at J, with 4 bases between. The CDR3 totals 13 residues. CDR1 MNHEY and CDR2 SMNVEV come from the germline V gene (reference sequence). As DNA, the CDR3 is TGTGCCAGCAGTTTGGTCAGCAATCAGCCCCAGCATTTT. Residues: CASSLVSNQPQHF.

This clone was observed once. The chain employs TRBV9 and TRBJ2-2, with D perhaps TRBD2 (6 bases). Germline V lookup: CDR1 SGDLS, CDR2 YYNGEE. Trimming left V 2 bases short and J 2 bases short, with 10 bases between. The CDR3 sequence is 15 residues long. The CDR3 nucleotides are TGTGCCAGCAGCGTTAGCGGACCCAACACCGGGGAGCTGTTTTTT. Translation: CASSVSGPNTGELFF.

The chain joins TRBV7-9 to TRBJ2-1; D unresolved. The CDR3 consists of 12 residues. Germline V gene sequence: CDR1 SEHNR, CDR2 FQNEAQ (reference sequence). Trimming removed 3 bases at V and 7 bases at J, with 7 bases between. As DNA, the CDR3 is TGTGCCAGCAGCTTTGCGTGGAATGAGCAGTTCTTC. This sequence encodes CASSFAWNEQFF.

The genes are TRBV7-2 and TRBJ2-7; no clear D. The CDR3 sequence is 14 residues long. V was pared by 3 bases and J by 3 bases, with 12 bases between. Germline V gives CDR1 SGHTA, CDR2 FQGNSA. The CDR3 sequence is CASSFVGDSYEQYF. The CDR3 coding sequence is TGTGCCAGCAGCTTTGTCGGTGATAGCTACGAGCAGTACTTC.

Written as DNA, the CDR3 is TGTGCCAGCTCACCGACAGGGGCGTCGGATACGCAGTATTTT. This codes for CASSPTGASDTQYF. The chain employs TRBV18 and TRBJ2-3, with 8 nucleotides matching TRBD1. The CDR3 runs 14 residues. V was clipped by 3 bases and J by 6 bases; unmatched bases: 5. The germline V gene has CDR1 KGHSH and CDR2 LQKENI.

In this sample, this clone turned up a few times. The chain combines TRBV6-4 with TRBJ2-1; a weak D match, TRBD2 (6 bases). Germline loops: CDR1 MRHNA, CDR2 SNTAGT. Between the trimmed V and J ends, which lost 3 bases and 3 bases, there was a span of 6 bases. The CDR3 covers 13 residues. The CDR3, as DNA: TGTGCCAGCAGTGAAGCGGGCTACAATGAGCAGTTCTTC. Residues: CASSEAGYNEQFF.

The sample holds a few counts of this clone. The chain combines TRBV15 with TRBJ1-5; unclear D gene. Germline V gene data show CDR1 as LNHNV and CDR2 as YYDKDF (reference sequence). Trimming removed 0 bases from V and 11 bases from J, with 14 bases in between. The CDR3 sequence is 14 residues long. This CDR3 is CATSRDGRPHTQHF. CDR3 DNA sequence: TGTGCCACCAGCAGAGATGGTAGGCCACACACCCAGCATTTT.

The chain employs TRBV9 and TRBJ1-4; a weak D match, TRBD1 (6 bases). The CDR3 length is 14 residues. Trimming shortened V by 0 bases and J by 8 bases, and 11 bases separated the two germline ends. CDR1 and CDR2 from the germline V gene are SGDLS and YYNGEE. The CDR3 nucleotides are TGTGCCAGCAGCGTAGGGGGGCGCTGGGAAAAACTGTTTTTT. The encoded protein is CASSVGGRWEKLFF.